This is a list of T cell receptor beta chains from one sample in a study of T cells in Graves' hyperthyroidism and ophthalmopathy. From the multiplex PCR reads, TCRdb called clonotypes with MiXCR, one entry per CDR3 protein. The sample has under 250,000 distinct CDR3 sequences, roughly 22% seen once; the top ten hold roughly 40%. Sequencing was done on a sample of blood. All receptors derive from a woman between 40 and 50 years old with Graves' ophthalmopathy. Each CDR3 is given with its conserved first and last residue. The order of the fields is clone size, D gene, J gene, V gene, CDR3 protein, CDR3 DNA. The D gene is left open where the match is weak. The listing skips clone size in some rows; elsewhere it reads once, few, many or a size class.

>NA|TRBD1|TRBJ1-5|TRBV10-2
CASSESGTGDQPQHF
TGCGCCAGCAGTGAGTCCGGGACAGGGGACCAGCCCCAGCATTTT
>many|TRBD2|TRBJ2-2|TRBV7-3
CASSPWAGVPTGELFF
TGTGCCAGCAGCCCATGGGCGGGAGTTCCCACCGGGGAGCTGTTTTTT
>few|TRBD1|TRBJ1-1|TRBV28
CASSLYGTGGKNEAFF
TGTGCCAGCAGTTTATACGGGACAGGGGGGAAGAATGAAGCTTTCTTT
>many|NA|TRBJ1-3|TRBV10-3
CAIKGTVSGNTIYF
TGTGCCATCAAGGGTACGGTATCTGGAAACACCATATATTTT
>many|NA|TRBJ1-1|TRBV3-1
CASSQDPARIEAFF
TGTGCCAGCAGCCAAGATCCCGCCCGTATAGAAGCTTTCTTT
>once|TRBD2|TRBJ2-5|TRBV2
CASSESGGRGETQYF
TGTGCCAGCAGTGAATCAGGCGGGAGAGGAGAGACCCAGTACTTC
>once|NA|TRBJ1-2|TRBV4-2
CASSQGWQGGFNYGYTF
TGTGCCAGCAGCCAAGGATGGCAGGGCGGTTTTAACTATGGCTACACCTTC
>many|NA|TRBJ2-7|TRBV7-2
CASSLAPGEQYF
TGTGCCAGCAGCCTGGCCCCAGGCGAGCAGTACTTC
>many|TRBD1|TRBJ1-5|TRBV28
CASSPGTVVNWSNQPQHF
TGTGCCAGCAGCCCCGGGACAGTCGTAAATTGGAGCAATCAGCCCCAGCATTTT
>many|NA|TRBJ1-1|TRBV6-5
CASTPGLGGTEAFF
TGTGCCAGCACTCCCGGGCTCGGAGGGACTGAAGCTTTCTTT
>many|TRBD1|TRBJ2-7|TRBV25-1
CASSDNRGSGNYEQYF
TGTGCCAGCAGTGATAACAGGGGGTCAGGGAACTACGAGCAGTACTTC
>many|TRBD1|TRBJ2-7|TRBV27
CASSPPGQGTGEQYF
TGTGCCAGCAGTCCGCCGGGACAGGGGACGGGTGAGCAGTACTTC
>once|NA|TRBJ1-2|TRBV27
CASSPWGVGNYGYTF
TGTGCCAGCAGTCCGTGGGGGGTAGGGAACTATGGCTACACCTTC
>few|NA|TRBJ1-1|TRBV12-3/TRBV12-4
CASSYVGPEAFF
TGTGCCAGCAGCTACGTTGGGCCTGAAGCTTTCTTT
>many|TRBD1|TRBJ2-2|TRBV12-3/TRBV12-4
CASSRQGWLDTGELFF
TGTGCCAGCAGTCGACAGGGGTGGTTGGATACCGGGGAGCTGTTTTTT
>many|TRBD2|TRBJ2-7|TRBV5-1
CASSLGTSVYEQYF
TGCGCCAGCAGCCTGGGGACTAGCGTCTACGAGCAGTACTTC
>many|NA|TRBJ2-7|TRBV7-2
CASSLTRVHEQYF
TGTGCCAGCAGCCTAACTAGAGTCCACGAGCAGTACTTC
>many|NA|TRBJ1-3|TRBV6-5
CASSYGSNSGNTIYF
TGTGCCAGCAGTTACGGGTCCAACTCTGGAAACACCATATATTTT
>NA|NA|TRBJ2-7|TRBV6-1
CATTPRPSYEQYF
TGTGCCACCACTCCCCGTCCCTCCTACGAGCAGTACTTC
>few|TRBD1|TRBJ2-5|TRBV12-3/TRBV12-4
CASIDGQDWGETQYF
TGTGCCAGCATCGACGGACAGGATTGGGGGGAGACCCAGTACTTC
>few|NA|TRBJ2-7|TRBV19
CASRGGPTYEQYF
TGTGCCAGTAGAGGAGGGCCAACCTACGAGCAGTACTTC
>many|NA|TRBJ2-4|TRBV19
CASSTGPGNIQYF
TGTGCCAGTAGCACCGGACCTGGAAACATTCAGTACTTC
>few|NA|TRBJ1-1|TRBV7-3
CAISLTPAFLNTGAFF
TGTGCCATCAGCTTAACCCCCGCCTTTTTGAACACTGGAGCTTTCTTT
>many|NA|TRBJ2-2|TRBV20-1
CGAWDSSRGELFF
TGCGGTGCCTGGGACTCAAGCCGGGGGGAGCTGTTTTTT
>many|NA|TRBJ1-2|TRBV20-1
CSARAGVGDGYGYTF
TGCAGTGCTAGGGCAGGGGTCGGAGATGGCTATGGCTACACCTTC
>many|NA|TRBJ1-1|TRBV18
CASSPQGMSEAFF
TGTGCCAGCTCACCGCAGGGTATGTCTGAAGCTTTCTTT
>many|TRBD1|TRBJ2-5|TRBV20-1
CSAGRTGTQETQYF
TGCAGTGCTGGGAGGACAGGGACCCAAGAGACCCAGTACTTC
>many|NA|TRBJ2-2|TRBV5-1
CASSLNDFRTGELFF
TGCGCCAGCAGCTTGAATGATTTTCGGACCGGGGAGCTGTTTTTT
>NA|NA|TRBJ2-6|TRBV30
CAWKGAAGSGANVLTF
TGTGCCTGGAAGGGCGCGGCCGGATCTGGGGCCAACGTCCTGACTTTC
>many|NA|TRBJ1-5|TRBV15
CATSRDLVTGSNQPQHF
TGTGCCACCAGCAGAGATCTAGTGACAGGCAGCAATCAGCCCCAGCATTTT
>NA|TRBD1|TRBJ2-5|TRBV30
CAWSRDRALSETQYF
TGTGCCTGGAGCCGGGACAGGGCTCTCTCGGAGACCCAGTACTTC
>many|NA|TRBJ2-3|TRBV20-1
CSAREGRGIADTQYF
TGCAGTGCTAGAGAGGGCAGGGGAATTGCAGATACGCAGTATTTT
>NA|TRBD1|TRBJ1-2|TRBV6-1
CASRIAGTGDGYGYTF
TGTGCCAGCAGGATCGCAGGGACAGGGGATGGCTATGGCTACACCTTC
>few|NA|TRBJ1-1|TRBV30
CAWRMNRNTEAFF
TGTGCCTGGCGAATGAACAGGAACACTGAAGCTTTCTTT
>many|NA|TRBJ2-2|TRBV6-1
CASTPQSVTGELFF
TGTGCCAGTACGCCACAGTCTGTCACCGGGGAGCTGTTTTTT
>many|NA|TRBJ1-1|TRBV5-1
CASSLSGGGNTEAFF
TGCGCCAGCAGCTTGTCAGGCGGAGGGAACACTGAAGCTTTCTTT
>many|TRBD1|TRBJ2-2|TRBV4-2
CASSHRDRDTGELFF
TGTGCCAGCAGCCACCGGGACAGAGACACCGGGGAGCTGTTTTTT
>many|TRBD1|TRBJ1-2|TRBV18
CASSPRDRVDYGYTF
TGTGCCAGCTCACCACGGGACAGGGTGGACTATGGCTACACCTTC
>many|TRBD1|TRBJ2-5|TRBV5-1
CASSVGTGQETQYF
TGCGCCAGCAGCGTCGGGACAGGACAAGAGACCCAGTACTTC
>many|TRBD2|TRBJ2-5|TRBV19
CASMKSGSGETQYF
TGTGCCAGTATGAAGAGCGGGAGCGGGGAGACCCAGTACTTC